This T cell receptor (beta chain) was observed in a study of shared clonotypes between healthy human individuals. About the study: CD4 naive cells filled three plates per donor, CD4 memory three, CD8 naive two and CD8 memory one.

General study results and limits: At large depth, rarefaction still showed sorted-subset sequencing to be incomplete. When compared with the clonotypes that were shared by all four sorted-subset donors, the non-shared clonotypes turned out to have lower generation probabilities. As a rule, naive subsets had a larger estimated richness than memory subsets.

Points on this clone: The antigen is not known. The same CDR3 arises from other DNA sequences in this sample as well.

Repertoires were generated with immunoSEQ multiplex PCR, while TCRdb's copy carries only in-frame clones and drops some. In the table there are about 1,800,000 clones, about 95% of which are singletons. Cells designated naive CD8 were CD45RO-negative and were positively selected for CCR7, with terminally differentiated effector memory CD45RA+ cells excluded. The germline gives CDR1 MNHEY, CDR2 SMNVEV (reference sequence). Trimming pared 3 bases from V and 1 base from J, leaving 6 bases between. The length of the CDR3 is 13 residues. This TCR derives from a man aged 18 to 29 in good health. This chain links TRBV27 with TRBJ1-1, with unresolved D. Sequenced input: naive CD8+ T cells sorted from blood. CDR3 in DNA: TGTGCCAGCAGTTTTGCCGGGAACACTGAAGCTTTCTTT. Its translation is CASSFAGNTEAFF.